What follows are 27 T cell receptor beta chains derived from one specimen sequenced in a study of blood T cell repertoires in COVID-19. This table comes from immunoSEQ multiplex PCR, and its TCRdb copy is limited to in-frame clones, with some not included. The repertoire includes about 250,000 clones, 83% of them detected once, and approximately 4% sits in the top ten. What was sequenced was PBMCs or T cells enriched from blood (not recorded which). The receptors derive from a woman aged 35 to 49 who had been exposed to COVID-19.

Details on this clone: The sample carries other DNA sequences with the same CDR3. The chain carries TRBV2 and TRBJ1-6, with 7 bases identical to TRBD1. Per the germline V gene, CDR1 is SNHLY and CDR2 is FYNNEI. The J segment lost 3 bases and the V segment lost 4 bases, leaving 0 bases of the junction unmatched. The CDR3 spans 14 residues. CDR3 nucleotides: TGTGCCAGCAGTGGGACAGGCTATAATTCACCCCTCCACTTT. It codes for CASSGTGYNSPLHF.

The chain has TRBV9 and TRBJ2-5, with 11 bases identical to TRBD2. From germline, CDR1 is SGDLS and CDR2 YYNGEE. The trim removed 3 bases at V and 5 bases at J, leaving 6 bases unmatched. The CDR3 contains 15 residues. The CDR3 sequence is CASSDIAGGRETQYF. For the CDR3, the DNA is TGTGCCAGCAGCGATATAGCGGGGGGGCGGGAGACCCAGTACTTC.

This clone was counted only a few times. The V and J genes are TRBV27 and TRBJ1-6; D is possibly TRBD1 (5 bases). V shed 3 bases and J shed 9 bases, with 15 bases lying between them. The length of the CDR3 is 15 residues. Germline-derived CDR1 and CDR2 are MNHEY and SMNVEV (reference sequence). In DNA form, the CDR3 reads TGTGCCAGCAGTTTGAGGGGCAGGGAGGGTTCACCCCTCCACTTT. This sequence encodes CASSLRGREGSPLHF.

The chain carries TRBV28 and TRBJ2-3, with 11 positions matching TRBD2. After removal of 8 bases from V and 4 bases from J, the junction contained 5 bases not matched to a gene. CDR1 and CDR2 from the germline V gene are MDHEN and SYDVKM. The CDR3 runs to 14 residues. CDR3 sequence: CASATSGVADTQYF. CDR3 nucleotide sequence: TGTGCCAGCGCGACTAGCGGGGTCGCAGATACGCAGTATTTT.

The chain employs TRBV7-6 and TRBJ2-7; 7 bases fit TRBD1. After removal of 5 bases from V and 3 bases from J, the junction contained 4 bases not matched to a gene. The CDR3 is made up of 13 amino acids. CDR1 and CDR2 from the germline V gene are SGHVS and FNYEAQ. CDR3 bases: TGTGCCAGCAGCCCCGGGACAGACTACGAGCAGTACTTC. Translation gives CASSPGTDYEQYF.

The V call is TRBV6-5, the J call TRBJ1-1; a weak D match, TRBD1 (5 bases). The germline V gene encodes CDR1 MNHEY and CDR2 SVGAGI. The V end was cut by 6 bases, the J end by 5 bases, with 19 bases between. This CDR3 is built from 15 residues. In DNA, the CDR3 is TGTGCCAGCAGCCTAAGTACCAGGGCGGGGACTGAAGCTTTCTTT. Translated: CASSLSTRAGTEAFF.

V is TRBV18 and J is TRBJ1-2; tentatively, D is TRBD1 (5 bases). This CDR3 is 15 amino acids long. Germline assignment: CDR1 KGHSH and CDR2 LQKENI. V dropped 0 bases and J dropped 4 bases, with 12 bases sitting between them. CDR3 DNA: TGTGCCAGCTCACCACCAGACAGCTTTACCTATGGCTACACCTTC. Protein sequence: CASSPPDSFTYGYTF.

The rearrangement links TRBV24-1 to TRBJ2-3, with 10 positions matching TRBD2. With V trimmed by 4 bases and J by 4 bases, 13 bases remained unmatched. CDR1 and CDR2 (germline): KGHDR, SFDVKD. The CDR3 covers 18 residues. CDR3 in DNA: TGTGCCACCAGTGACCCTAGCGGGGGACCGGGGGTGGCAGATACGCAGTATTTT. Encoded protein: CATSDPSGGPGVADTQYF.

The chain uses TRBV2 and TRBJ1-1, with D perhaps TRBD1 (6 bases). The CDR3 has 14 amino acids. Trimming took 6 bases from V and 6 from J, leaving 17 bases between them. CDR1 SNHLY and CDR2 FYNNEI come from the germline V gene. In DNA, the CDR3 is TGTGCCAGCAGCCCAGGGGTTAGTAATTCTGAAGCTTTCTTT. This encodes CASSPGVSNSEAFF.

The chain couples TRBV3-1 (or the pseudogene TRBV3-2) to TRBJ1-2, with D uncertain. This CDR3 is built from 14 residues. Trimming took off 4 bases at V and 1 base at J, with 10 bases between the two ends. Germline CDR1 is LGHDT and CDR2 is YNNKEL (reference sequence). The CDR3 DNA reads as TGTGCCAGCAGCCTAACTACGGGTAACTATGGCTACACCTTC. This gives the protein CASSLTTGNYGYTF.

On this clone: Other DNA sequences from this sample encode an identical CDR3 as well. The genes are TRBV18 and TRBJ2-5; D unresolved. There are 12 residues in the CDR3. Germline loops: CDR1 KGHSH, CDR2 LQKENI. The V end lost 2 bases, the J end lost 5 bases, and 6 bases lay between the germline ends. The CDR3 sequence: CASSPSRETQYF. The CDR3 DNA reads TGTGCCAGCTCACCATCGCGGGAGACCCAGTACTTC.

The V gene is TRBV5-1, the J gene TRBJ2-1, with 10 bases matching TRBD1. This CDR3 has 16 amino acids. V was pared by 0 bases and J by 6 bases, with 6 bases of the junction left unmatched. Germline V gene sequence: CDR1 SGHRS, CDR2 YFSETQ. CDR3 in DNA: TGCGCCAGCAGCTTGGAGTCCGGGACAGGGGTCAATGAGCAGTTCTTC. Residues: CASSLESGTGVNEQFF.

The V gene is TRBV6-5, the J gene TRBJ1-1; no firm D call. The CDR3 is 13 residues long. With 2 bases removed from V and 3 bases from J, the gap between germline ends came to 7 bases. Germline V gene data show CDR1 as MNHEY and CDR2 as SVGAGI. As DNA, the CDR3 is TGTGCCAGCAGTTACGATCGGGACACTGAAGCTTTCTTT. This sequence encodes CASSYDRDTEAFF.

The genes are TRBV5-1 and TRBJ2-3; TRBD2 aligns across 8 bases. Per germline, CDR1 SGHRS and CDR2 YFSETQ. The CDR3 is 18 residues long. V was clipped by 0 bases and J by 1 base; unmatched bases: 10. The CDR3: CASSLAPSGGLGTDTQYF. The CDR3 region has the DNA TGCGCCAGCAGCTTGGCCCCGAGCGGGGGCCTCGGCACAGATACGCAGTATTTT. Filled out from reference TRBV5-1 and TRBJ2-3, the complete variable domain reads KAGVTQTPRYLIKTRGQQVTLSCSPISGHRSVSWYQQTPGQGLQFLFEYFSETQRNKGNFPGRFSGRQFSNSRSEMNVSTLELGDSALYLCASSLAPSGGLGTDTQYFGPGTRLTVL.

The chain is built from TRBV6-2 or TRBV6-3 and TRBJ2-2, with 7 bases identical to TRBD1. After removal of 6 bases from V and 3 bases from J, the junction contained 4 bases not matched to a gene. The CDR3 runs 14 residues. Germline loops: CDR1 MNHEY, CDR2 SVGEGT. This chain's CDR3 is CASSPDRDTGELFF. The DNA for the CDR3 is TGTGCCAGCAGCCCCGACAGGGACACCGGGGAGCTGTTTTTT.

This sequence joins TRBV6-5 and TRBJ1-4, with D uncertain. CDR3 size: 16 residues. V was pared by 0 bases and J by 1 base, with 9 bases between. Germline V gene sequence: CDR1 MNHEY, CDR2 SVGAGI. The DNA of the CDR3 is TGTGCCAGCAGTTACTCGGGCATAGGAACTAATGAAAAACTGTTTTTT. Amino acid sequence: CASSYSGIGTNEKLFF.

The chain employs TRBV4-2 and TRBJ2-7; 8 bases agree with TRBD1. J lost 4 bases, V lost 1 base, and 12 bases had no gene match. The CDR3 totals 17 residues. Germline V gene data show CDR1 as LGHNA and CDR2 as YNFKEQ. CDR3 nucleotide sequence: TGTGCCAGCAGCCAAGGATTGGTAGGGACAGGTGGATACGAGCAGTACTTC. This translates into CASSQGLVGTGGYEQYF.

This clone turned up a few times. This rearrangement joins TRBV6-6 to TRBJ2-3; 14 bases align to TRBD2. The CDR3 covers 18 residues. Germline V gives CDR1 MNHNY, CDR2 SVGAGI (reference sequence). The trim removed 5 bases at V and 0 bases at J, leaving 7 bases unmatched. The CDR3 coding sequence is TGTGCCAGCAGTCAGACTAGCGGGGGGGTTCTTAGCACAGATACGCAGTATTTT. It is translated as CASSQTSGGVLSTDTQYF.

The chain is built from TRBV2 and TRBJ1-6, with D perhaps matching TRBD1 (5 bases). CDR1 and CDR2 (germline): SNHLY, FYNNEI. The CDR3 sequence is 17 residues long. Trimming took 5 bases from V and 0 from J, leaving 14 bases between them. Written as DNA, the CDR3 is TGTGCCAGCAGTACCACAGGTGTCAGCTCCTATAATTCACCCCTCCACTTT. Protein product: CASSTTGVSSYNSPLHF.

This rearrangement joins TRBV9 to TRBJ2-2; TRBD2 agrees at 10 bases. With V trimmed by 0 bases and J by 4 bases, 3 bases remained unmatched. CDR1 SGDLS and CDR2 YYNGEE come from the germline V gene. The CDR3 runs to 16 residues. The CDR3 DNA reads as TGTGCCAGCAGCGTAGGGGGGACTAGCGTCACCGGGGAGCTGTTTTTT. Its protein is CASSVGGTSVTGELFF. The entire variable domain, with the rest obtained from reference TRBV9 and TRBJ2-2, is as follows: DSGVTQTPKHLITATGQRVTLRCSPRSGDLSVYWYQQSLDQGLQFLIQYYNGEERAKGNILERFSAQQFPDLHSELNLSSLELGDSALYFCASSVGGTSVTGELFFGEGSRLTVL.

This chain connects TRBV24-1 to TRBJ1-5; TRBD1 aligns across 7 bases. The CDR3 has 14 amino acids. V gave up 4 bases and J gave up 6 bases; unmatched junction bases: 5. Germline V CDR1 and CDR2: KGHDR, SFDVKD. CDR3 region: CATSDTGAGQPQHF. As DNA, the CDR3 is TGTGCCACCAGTGACACAGGGGCAGGTCAGCCCCAGCATTTT.

There are a few counts of this clone. The CDR3 region is CASSELNGHGNEKLFF. As DNA, the CDR3 is TGTGCCAGCAGCGAATTAAATGGACACGGAAATGAAAAACTGTTTTTT. The V gene is TRBV5-5, the J gene TRBJ1-4; the D gene is possibly TRBD1 (5 bases). CDR1 is SGHKS and CDR2 is YYEKEE in the germline V gene (reference sequence). V was clipped by 4 bases and J by 5 bases, with 18 bases between them. The CDR3 totals 16 residues. Full variable domain (outside the CDR3, taken from reference TRBV5-5 and TRBJ1-4): DAGVTQSPTHLIKTRGQQVTLRCSPISGHKSVSWYQQVLGQGPQFIFQYYEKEERGRGNFPDRFSARQFPNYSSELNVNALLLGDSALYLCASSELNGHGNEKLFFGSGTQLSVL.

This chain links TRBV9 with TRBJ1-6, with TRBD1 matching over 7 bases. The V segment lost 2 bases and the J segment 3 bases; nucleotides outside the gene matches: 8. Germline V gene data show CDR1 as SGDLS and CDR2 as YYNGEE. This CDR3 is built from 17 residues. The CDR3 protein is CASSVGQKADYNSPLHF. The CDR3 DNA reads as TGTGCCAGCAGCGTGGGACAGAAAGCCGACTATAATTCACCCCTCCACTTT.

This rearrangement joins TRBV24-1 to TRBJ2-7, with TRBD2 matching over 9 bases. The CDR3 extends over 13 amino acids. CDR1 and CDR2 from the germline V gene are KGHDR and SFDVKD. Germline trimming cut 6 bases from V and 1 base from J; bases unmatched to any gene: 0. CDR3 nucleotides: TGTGCCACCAGTAGCGGGGGGTCCTACGAGCAGTACTTC. Translated: CATSSGGSYEQYF.

This chain connects TRBV19 to TRBJ2-2, with D unclear. Trimming removed 8 bases from V and 2 bases from J, with 18 bases in between. There are 16 residues in the CDR3. The germline CDR1 and CDR2 sequences are LNHDA and SQIVND (reference sequence). The DNA for the CDR3 is TGTGCCAGTTCGGTTGTAACACCGGGTAACACCGGGGAGCTGTTTTTT. Amino acid sequence: CASSVVTPGNTGELFF.

This rearrangement joins TRBV29-1 to TRBJ1-5, with D unclear. V was trimmed by 6 bases and J by 6 bases, leaving 12 bases between them. Germline loops: CDR1 SQVTM, CDR2 ANQGSEA. This CDR3 contains 12 residues. This CDR3 is CSVQTTGQPQHF. As DNA, the CDR3 is TGCAGCGTACAAACAACGGGTCAGCCCCAGCATTTT.

The CDR3 reads CASSFVRGNYGYTF. CDR3 in DNA: TGTGCCAGCAGCTTCGTAAGGGGAAACTATGGCTACACCTTC. V gene TRBV7-9 combines with J gene TRBJ1-2, with a tentative D call TRBD1 (5 bases). The V gene's germline CDR1 is SEHNR and CDR2 FQNEAQ (reference sequence). The CDR3 runs 14 residues. V was shortened by 3 bases and J by 2 bases, with 10 bases between the two germline ends. The full variable domain, in which reference TRBV7-9 and TRBJ1-2 provide the parts outside the CDR3, is DTGVSQNPRHKITKRGQNVTFRCDPISEHNRLYWYRQTLGQGPEFLTYFQNEAQLEKSRLLSDRFSAERPKGSFSTLEIQRTEQGDSAMYLCASSFVRGNYGYTFGSGTRLTVV.